The 19 T cell receptor beta chains below come from one sample, sequenced in a study of tumor and adjacent non-tumor tissue in lung cancer (dated by TCRdb to between 2018 and 2020). Library method: multiplex PCR. Sequencing took place on an Illumina HiSeq 2500. Following protocols modified from ARM-PCR, the researchers constructed TCRbeta libraries through three rounds of nested PCR with primers (Table S4). TCRdb reprocessing: public reads trimmed at Q25 with fastp, clones called with MiXCR, in-frame beta chains kept. Merged by CDR3 protein, the rows form single entries marked with the most common genes and DNA. This sample comprises under 95,000 distinct CDR3 sequences, about 67% of them detected only once. The ten largest clones capture about 18% of the sample. RNA was isolated from bulk unsorted tissue, and RNA quality was assessed with a NanoDrop ND-1000 and an Agilent 2100. Sequenced input: lung tumor tissue. These receptors were taken from a man aged 60 to 69 with non-small cell lung cancer.

The chain joins TRBV5-6 to TRBJ2-1; the D call may be TRBD1 or TRBD2 (6 bases each). V was shortened by 2 bases and J by 5 bases, with 23 bases between the two germline ends. The CDR3 is 18 amino acids. Germline V gene sequence: CDR1 SGHDT, CDR2 YYEEEE. The CDR3 region has the DNA TGTGCCAGCAGCTTTGTGTCTTTTTCGACTAGGGACAACAATGAGCAGTTCTTC. This translates into CASSFVSFSTRDNNEQFF.

This clonotype appeared many times. V usage is TRBV20-1 and J usage is TRBJ2-7; 10 bases line up with TRBD2. The CDR3 length is 16 residues. V trimming: 3 bases; J trimming: 1 base; junction bases outside the gene matches: 9. Germline CDR1 is DFQATT and CDR2 is SNEGSKA (reference sequence). This CDR3 reads CSASGASGGSSYEQYF. CDR3 coding DNA: TGCAGTGCTAGTGGGGCTAGCGGGGGCTCTTCCTACGAGCAGTACTTC.

A word on this clonotype: Mismatch with germline at one junction end may stem from a read error. The rearrangement uses TRBV5-6 and TRBJ2-5; possible D gene TRBD2, 5 bases. CDR1 is SGHDT and CDR2 is YYEEEE in the germline V gene. There are 16 residues in the CDR3. The CDR3 loop is CGSSLAGGFGQETQYF. DNA of the CDR3: TGTGGCAGCAGCTTGGCAGGAGGTTTCGGGCAAGAGACCCAGTACTTC.

Notes on this clonotype: The final CDR3 position lacks the conserved phenylalanine or tryptophan, pointing to a likely read error. The chain combines TRBV28 with TRBJ1-6; D gene unclear. Deletions cut 5 bases from V and 14 bases from J, with 10 bases between. CDR1 and CDR2 (germline): MDHEN, SYDVKM. The CDR3 loop spans 11 amino acids. In DNA form, the CDR3 reads TGTGCCAGCAGTATTGACCCCTCCCTCCACATT. Translation gives CASSIDPSLHI.

This clonotype was counted between two and nine times. The V gene is TRBV7-2, the J gene TRBJ2-7; unclear D gene. CDR1 SGHTA and CDR2 FQGNSA come from the germline V gene. The length of the CDR3 is 12 residues. Trimming took off 0 bases at V and 4 bases at J, with 4 bases between the two ends. The CDR3 DNA sequence: TGTGCCAGCAGCTTAGCCGAATACGAGCAGTACTTC. Translating it yields CASSLAEYEQYF.

The chain carries TRBV10-2 and TRBJ2-3; D is ambiguous. CDR1 is WSHSY and CDR2 is SAAADI in the germline V gene. CDR3 size: 11 residues. Trimming pared 6 bases from V and 7 bases from J, leaving 8 bases between. The CDR3 coding sequence is TGCGCCAGCAGCGAGGCATATACGCAGTATTTT. This gives the protein CASSEAYTQYF.

This clonotype is a singleton in its sample. A much larger clone differs from this one at a single base, so this may be a read error. The J gene is TRBJ1-1, the V gene TRBV14, with TRBD1 as a possible D gene (6 bases). CDR1 is SGHDN and CDR2 is FVKESK in the germline V gene. This CDR3 is 14 amino acids long. In DNA form, the CDR3 reads TGTTCCAGCAGCCAAGATCTGGGGGCTGCTGAAGCTTTCTTT. It encodes CSSSQDLGAAEAFF. Using reference TRBV14 and TRBJ1-1 for the parts outside the CDR3, the full variable domain is EAGVTQFPSHSVIEKGQTVTLRCDPISGHDNLYWYRRVMGKEIKFLLHFVKESKQDESGMPNNRFLAERTGGTYSTLKVQPAELEDSGVYFCSSSQDLGAAEAFFGQGTRLTVV.

The rearrangement joins TRBV5-4 to TRBJ1-6; weak D call: TRBD1 (6 bases). The CDR3 is 16 residues long. V dropped 3 bases and J dropped 6 bases, with 16 bases sitting between them. Germline V lookup: CDR1 SGHNT, CDR2 YYREEE (reference sequence). Here the CDR3 reads CASSYLPGHLNSPLHF. CDR3 sequence (DNA): TGTGCCAGCAGCTACTTACCGGGACACCTTAATTCACCCCTCCACTTT.

At least ten counts were recorded for this clonotype. The chain carries TRBV6-2 or TRBV6-3 and TRBJ2-1; 8 nucleotides line up with TRBD1. The germline gives CDR1 MNHEY, CDR2 SVGEGT. The CDR3 spans 15 residues. V gave up 6 bases and J gave up 0 bases; unmatched junction bases: 4. Here the CDR3 reads CASRTTGGSYNEQFF. CDR3 sequence (DNA): TGTGCCAGCAGAACCACAGGGGGCTCCTACAATGAGCAGTTCTTC.

This clonotype occurred many times. A much more abundant neighbour one base away suggests this may be a read error. The chain carries TRBV11-3 and TRBJ2-7; 7 bases align to TRBD2. CDR1 SGHNT and CDR2 YENEEA come from the germline V gene. V shed 2 bases and J 0 bases; nucleotides not matched to a gene: 4. The CDR3 sequence is 15 residues long. The CDR3 DNA is TGTGCCAGCAGCTTAACCAGGACTAGCTCCTACGAGCAGTACTTC. Protein product: CASSLTRTSSYEQYF.

Turning to this clonotype: Mismatch with germline at one junction end may stem from a read error. The chain employs TRBV11-3 and TRBJ2-1; the D gene is possibly TRBD2 (6 bases). The CDR3 length is 15 residues. Looked up from germline, CDR1 is SGHNT and CDR2 is YENEEA. CDR3 DNA sequence: TGTGCCAGCAGCTTAGAGGGACGGGGGTTAGATGAGCAGCTCTTC. Translating gives CASSLEGRGLDEQLF.

This clonotype was found many times. This sequence joins TRBV7-8 and TRBJ2-1, with TRBD2 identical over 7 bases. This CDR3 spans 17 amino acids. V dropped 5 bases and J dropped 7; count of bases not matched to a gene: 17. Germline V gene lookup returns CDR1 SGHVS and CDR2 FQNEAQ. CDR3 sequence: CASSPRLGGRAFNEQFF. In DNA, the CDR3 is TGTGCCAGCAGCCCCCGCCTCGGGGGGAGGGCCTTTAATGAGCAGTTCTTC.

Remarks on this clonotype: In this CDR3 the conserved last residue, phenylalanine or tryptophan, is missing, so a read error is likely. The chain employs TRBV4-3 and TRBJ1-6; a weak D match, TRBD1 (6 bases). Looked up from germline, CDR1 is LGHNA and CDR2 is YSLEER. CDR3 size: 16 residues. The CDR3 spells CASSQGAARGHSPLHY. In DNA form, the CDR3 reads TGCGCCAGTAGCCAAGGAGCGGCCAGGGGTCATTCACCCCTCCACTAT.

Concerning this clonotype: A much larger clone lies one base from this, so it may be a read error. The V gene is TRBV7-9, the J gene TRBJ1-4; D is unclear. Germline loops: CDR1 SEHNR, CDR2 FQNEAQ (reference sequence). This CDR3 spans 13 amino acids. The CDR3 reads CDSSLAWGEKLFF. The CDR3 region has the DNA TGTGACAGCAGCTTAGCTTGGGGTGAAAAACTGTTTTTT.

Comments on this clonotype: The junction and the germline gene differ at one end; a read error may be behind it. The chain is built from TRBV7-8 and TRBJ2-2, with D tentatively TRBD2 (5 bases). The CDR3 loop spans 15 amino acids. The V gene's germline CDR1 is SGHVS and CDR2 FQNEAQ. CDR3 nucleotides: TGTGCCGGCAGCTTAACGAGATCATACACCGGGGAGCTATTTTTT. Its protein is CAGSLTRSYTGELFF.

In the case of this clonotype: Germline and junction disagree at one end, which may indicate a read error. The rearrangement joins TRBV7-9 to TRBJ2-7; D call uncertain. CDR3 length: 18 amino acids. Germline CDR1 and CDR2: SEHNR and FQNEAQ (reference sequence). In DNA, the CDR3 is TGTGCCAGCAGCCAAGGCGGCACGGATAGGCTACCATTTTACGAGCTGTGCTTC. Translating gives CASSQGGTDRLPFYELCF.

As regards this clonotype: Possible read error: a much larger clone is one base away. This sequence joins TRBV29-1 and TRBJ2-3, with 7 nucleotides matching TRBD2. J gave up 4 bases and V 5 bases, and 12 bases lay outside the gene matches. This CDR3 has 15 amino acids. In germline, CDR1 is SQVTM, CDR2 ANQGSEA. The CDR3 protein is CSVYGRARSADTQYF. CDR3 DNA sequence: TGCAGCGTTTATGGGAGGGCCAGGAGCGCAGATACGCAGTATTTT.

This clonotype was seen at least ten times. The chain employs TRBV29-1 and TRBJ2-1; D is possibly TRBD2 (6 bases). This CDR3 spans 15 amino acids. Germline V gene data show CDR1 as SQVTM and CDR2 as ANQGSEA. Trimming shortened V by 6 bases and J by 1 base, and 16 bases separated the two germline ends. The CDR3 nucleotides read TGCAGCGTAGTACCTCCCAGCGGGTCCTACAATGAGCAGTTCTTC. Translating gives CSVVPPSGSYNEQFF.

For this clonotype: A much more abundant neighbour one base away suggests this may be a read error. The chain employs TRBV6-1 and TRBJ1-6; TRBD1 agrees at 10 bases. The CDR3 totals 18 residues. Germline V CDR1 and CDR2: MNHNS, SASEGT. V dropped 6 bases and J dropped 7; count of bases not matched to a gene: 15. CDR3 sequence: CASRRMGTGDYGNSPLHF. CDR3 DNA: TGTGCCAGCAGAAGAATGGGGACAGGGGACTACGGAAATTCACCCCTCCACTTT.